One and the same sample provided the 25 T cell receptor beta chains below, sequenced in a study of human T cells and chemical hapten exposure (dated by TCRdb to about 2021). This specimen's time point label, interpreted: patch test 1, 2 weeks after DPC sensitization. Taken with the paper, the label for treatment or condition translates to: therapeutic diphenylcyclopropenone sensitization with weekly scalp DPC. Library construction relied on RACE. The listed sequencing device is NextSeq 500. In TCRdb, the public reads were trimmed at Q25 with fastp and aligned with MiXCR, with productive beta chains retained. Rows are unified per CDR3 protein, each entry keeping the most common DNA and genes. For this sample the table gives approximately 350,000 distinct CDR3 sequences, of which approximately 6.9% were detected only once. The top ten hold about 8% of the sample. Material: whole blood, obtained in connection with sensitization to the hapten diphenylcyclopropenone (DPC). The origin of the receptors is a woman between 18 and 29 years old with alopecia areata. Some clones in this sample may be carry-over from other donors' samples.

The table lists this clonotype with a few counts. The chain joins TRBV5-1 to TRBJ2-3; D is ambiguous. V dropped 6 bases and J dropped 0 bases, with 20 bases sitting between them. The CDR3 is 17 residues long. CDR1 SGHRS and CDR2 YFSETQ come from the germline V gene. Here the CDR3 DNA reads TGCGCCAGCACCCGTGTCCAACTGGCCTCCAGCACAGATACGCAGTATTTT. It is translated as CASTRVQLASSTDTQYF.

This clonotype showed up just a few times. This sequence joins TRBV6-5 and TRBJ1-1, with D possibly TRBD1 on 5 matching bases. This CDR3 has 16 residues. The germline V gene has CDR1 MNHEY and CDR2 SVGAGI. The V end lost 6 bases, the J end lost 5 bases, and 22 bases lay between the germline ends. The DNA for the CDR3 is TGTGCCAGCAGACACCCACCCGGAACAGGCTATACTGAAGCTTTCTTT. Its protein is CASRHPPGTGYTEAFF.

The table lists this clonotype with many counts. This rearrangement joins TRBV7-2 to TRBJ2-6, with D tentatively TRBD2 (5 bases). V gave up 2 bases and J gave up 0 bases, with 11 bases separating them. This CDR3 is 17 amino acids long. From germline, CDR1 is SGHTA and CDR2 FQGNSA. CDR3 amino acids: CASSLTGWGSGANVLTF. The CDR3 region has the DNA TGTGCCAGCAGCTTAACGGGATGGGGCTCTGGGGCCAACGTCCTGACTTTC.

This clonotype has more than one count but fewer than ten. CDR3 nucleotide sequence: TGCGCCAGCAGCCAAGAAGGAGGGGGCGAGGGTTTTGAAAAACTGTTTTTT. This gives the protein CASSQEGGGEGFEKLFF. V gene TRBV4-3 combines with J gene TRBJ1-4; 7 bases line up with TRBD1. V shed 0 bases, J shed 7 bases, and the junction held 11 bases outside the gene matches. This CDR3 contains 17 residues. Per germline, CDR1 LGHNA and CDR2 YSLEER.

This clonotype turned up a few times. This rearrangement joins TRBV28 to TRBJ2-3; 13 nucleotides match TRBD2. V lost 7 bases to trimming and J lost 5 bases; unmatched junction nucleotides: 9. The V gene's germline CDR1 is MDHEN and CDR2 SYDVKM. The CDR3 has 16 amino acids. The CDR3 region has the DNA TGTGCCAGCAAGGGGTCACTAGCGGGGGGGCAAGATACGCAGTATTTT. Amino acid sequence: CASKGSLAGGQDTQYF.

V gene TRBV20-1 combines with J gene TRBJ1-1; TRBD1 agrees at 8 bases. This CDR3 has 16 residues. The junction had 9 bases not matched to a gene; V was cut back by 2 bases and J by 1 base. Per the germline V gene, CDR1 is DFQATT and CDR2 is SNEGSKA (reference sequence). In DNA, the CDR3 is TGCAGTGCTAGAAAGCCGGGACAGGCGACGAACACTGAAGCTTTCTTT. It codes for CSARKPGQATNTEAFF.

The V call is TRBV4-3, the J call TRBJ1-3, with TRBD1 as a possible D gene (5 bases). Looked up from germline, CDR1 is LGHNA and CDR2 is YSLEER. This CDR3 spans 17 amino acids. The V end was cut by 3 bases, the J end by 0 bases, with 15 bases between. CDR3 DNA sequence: TGCGCCAGCAGCCAGGATTCGGGACTCAACTCTGGAAACACCATATATTTT. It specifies CASSQDSGLNSGNTIYF.

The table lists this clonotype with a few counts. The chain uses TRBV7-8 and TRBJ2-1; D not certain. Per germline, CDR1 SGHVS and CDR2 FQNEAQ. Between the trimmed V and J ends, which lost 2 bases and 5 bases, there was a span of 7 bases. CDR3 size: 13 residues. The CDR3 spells CASSLTVNNEQFF. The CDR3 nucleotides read TGTGCCAGCAGCTTAACGGTCAACAATGAGCAGTTCTTC.

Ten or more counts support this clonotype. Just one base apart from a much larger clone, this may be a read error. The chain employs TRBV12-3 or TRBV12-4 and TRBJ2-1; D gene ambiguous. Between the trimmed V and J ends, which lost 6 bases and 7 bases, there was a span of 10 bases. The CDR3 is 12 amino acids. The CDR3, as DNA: TGTGCCAGCAGCCCTAGTAGAAATGAGCAGTTCTTC. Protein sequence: CASSPSRNEQFF.

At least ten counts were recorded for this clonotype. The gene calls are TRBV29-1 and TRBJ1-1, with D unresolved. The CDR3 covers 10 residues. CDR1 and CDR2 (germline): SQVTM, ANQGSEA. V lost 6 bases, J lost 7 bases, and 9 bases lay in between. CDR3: CSVLIHEAFF. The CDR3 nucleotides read TGCAGCGTCCTTATACATGAAGCTTTCTTT.

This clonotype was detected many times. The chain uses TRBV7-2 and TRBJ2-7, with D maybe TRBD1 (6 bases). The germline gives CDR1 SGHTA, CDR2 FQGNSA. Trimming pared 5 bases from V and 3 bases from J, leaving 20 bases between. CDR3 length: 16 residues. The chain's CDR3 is CASSLPDYRQDYEQYF. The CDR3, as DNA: TGTGCCAGCAGCCTACCCGATTACCGACAGGACTACGAGCAGTACTTC.

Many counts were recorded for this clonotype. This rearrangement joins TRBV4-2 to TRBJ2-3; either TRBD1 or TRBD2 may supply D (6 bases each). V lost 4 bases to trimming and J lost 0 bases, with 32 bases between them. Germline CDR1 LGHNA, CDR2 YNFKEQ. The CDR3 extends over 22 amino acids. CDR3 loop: CASSRIRYRGHETLTSTDTQYF. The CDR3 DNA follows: TGTGCCAGCAGCCGGATTCGTTATCGGGGGCATGAAACTCTAACTAGCACAGATACGCAGTATTTT.

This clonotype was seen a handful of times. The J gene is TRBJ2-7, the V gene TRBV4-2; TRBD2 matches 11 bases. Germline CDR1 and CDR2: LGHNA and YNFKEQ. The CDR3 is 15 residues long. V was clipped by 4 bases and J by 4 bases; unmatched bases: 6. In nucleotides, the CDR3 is TGTGCCAGCAGCCGAGAGACTAGCGGGGTTTACGAGCAGTACTTC. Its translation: CASSRETSGVYEQYF.

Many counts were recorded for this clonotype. The CDR3 reads CASSLRGTSGYNEQFF. The CDR3 DNA sequence: TGTGCCAGCAGCTTACGGGGGACTAGCGGATACAATGAGCAGTTCTTC. The V gene is TRBV11-3, the J gene TRBJ2-1; 11 bases line up with TRBD2. V shed 2 bases, J shed 4 bases, and the junction held 4 bases outside the gene matches. The CDR3 covers 16 residues. CDR1 and CDR2 from the germline V gene are SGHNT and YENEEA. The whole variable domain, filled in from reference TRBV11-3 and TRBJ2-1, reads EAGVVQSPRYKIIEKKQPVAFWCNPISGHNTLYWYLQNLGQGPELLIRYENEEAVDDSQLPKDRFSAERLKGVDSTLKIQPAELGDSAVYLCASSLRGTSGYNEQFFGPGTRLTVL.

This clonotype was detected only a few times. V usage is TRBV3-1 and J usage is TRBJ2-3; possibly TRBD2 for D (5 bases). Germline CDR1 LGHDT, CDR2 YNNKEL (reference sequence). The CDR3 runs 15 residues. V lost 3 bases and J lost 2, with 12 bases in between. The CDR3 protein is CASSQLTGDTDTQYF. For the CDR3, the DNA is TGTGCCAGCAGCCAGCTCACCGGGGACACAGATACGCAGTATTTT.

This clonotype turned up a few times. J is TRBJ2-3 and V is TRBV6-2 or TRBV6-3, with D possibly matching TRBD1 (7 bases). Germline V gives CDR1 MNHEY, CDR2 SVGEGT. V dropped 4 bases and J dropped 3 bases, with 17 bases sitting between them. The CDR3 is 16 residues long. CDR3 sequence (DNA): TGTGCCAGCAGTTGGGGGGACAGCAGCACAACAGATACGCAGTATTTT. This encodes CASSWGDSSTTDTQYF.

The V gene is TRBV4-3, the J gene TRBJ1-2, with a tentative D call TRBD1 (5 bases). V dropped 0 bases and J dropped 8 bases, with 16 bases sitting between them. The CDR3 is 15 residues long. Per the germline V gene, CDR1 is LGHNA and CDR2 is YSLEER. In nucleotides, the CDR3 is TGCGCCAGCAGCCAAGATCGACAGTCTAGAGGAGGCTACACCTTC. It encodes CASSQDRQSRGGYTF.

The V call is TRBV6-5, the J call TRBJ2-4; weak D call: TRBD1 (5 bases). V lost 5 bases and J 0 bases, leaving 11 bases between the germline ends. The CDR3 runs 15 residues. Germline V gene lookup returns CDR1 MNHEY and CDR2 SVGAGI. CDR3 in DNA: TGTGCCAGCAGTGTAGGGGCGCCAGCCAAAAACATTCAGTACTTC. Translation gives CASSVGAPAKNIQYF.

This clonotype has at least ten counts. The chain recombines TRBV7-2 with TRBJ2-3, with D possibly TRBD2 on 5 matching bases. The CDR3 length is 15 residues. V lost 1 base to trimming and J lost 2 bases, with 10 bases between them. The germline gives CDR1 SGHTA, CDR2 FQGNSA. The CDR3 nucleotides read TGTGCCAGCAGCTTAGGGTGGACTTTCACAGATACGCAGTATTTT. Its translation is CASSLGWTFTDTQYF.

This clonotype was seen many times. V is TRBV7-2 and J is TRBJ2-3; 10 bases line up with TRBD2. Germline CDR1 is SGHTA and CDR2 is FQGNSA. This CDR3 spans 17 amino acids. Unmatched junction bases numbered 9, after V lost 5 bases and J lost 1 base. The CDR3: CASSPGAGGPRTDTQYF. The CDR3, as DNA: TGTGCCAGCAGCCCAGGAGCGGGGGGGCCTCGCACAGATACGCAGTATTTT.

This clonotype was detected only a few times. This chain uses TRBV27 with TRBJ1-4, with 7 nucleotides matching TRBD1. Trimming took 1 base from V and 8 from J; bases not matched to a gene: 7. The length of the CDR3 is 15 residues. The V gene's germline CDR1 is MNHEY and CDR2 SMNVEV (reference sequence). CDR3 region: CASSLFQGVREKLFF. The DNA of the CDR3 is TGTGCCAGCAGTTTATTCCAGGGGGTGAGGGAAAAACTGTTTTTT.

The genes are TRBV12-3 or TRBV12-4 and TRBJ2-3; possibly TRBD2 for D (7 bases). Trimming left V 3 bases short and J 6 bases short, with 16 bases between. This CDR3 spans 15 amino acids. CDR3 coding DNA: TGTGCCAGCAGTTTCTTCCAGGGAGGGGGGGATACGCAGTATTTT. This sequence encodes CASSFFQGGGDTQYF.

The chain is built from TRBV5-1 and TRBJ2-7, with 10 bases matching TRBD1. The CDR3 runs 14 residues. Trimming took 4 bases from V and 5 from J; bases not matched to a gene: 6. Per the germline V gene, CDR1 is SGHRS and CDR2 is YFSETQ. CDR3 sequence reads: CASSLTGGRNEQYF. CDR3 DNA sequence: TGCGCCAGCAGCCTGACAGGGGGCAGAAACGAGCAGTACTTC. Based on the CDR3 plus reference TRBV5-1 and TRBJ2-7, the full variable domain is KAGVTQTPRYLIKTRGQQVTLSCSPISGHRSVSWYQQTPGQGLQFLFEYFSETQRNKGNFPGRFSGRQFSNSRSEMNVSTLELGDSALYLCASSLTGGRNEQYFGPGTRLTVT.

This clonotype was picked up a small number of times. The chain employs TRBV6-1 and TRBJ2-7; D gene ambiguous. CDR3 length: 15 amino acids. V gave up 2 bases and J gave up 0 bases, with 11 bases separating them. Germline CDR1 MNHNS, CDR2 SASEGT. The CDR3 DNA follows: TGTGCCAGCAGTGAAAGTCCAGGAGCCTCCTACGAGCAGTACTTC. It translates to CASSESPGASYEQYF.

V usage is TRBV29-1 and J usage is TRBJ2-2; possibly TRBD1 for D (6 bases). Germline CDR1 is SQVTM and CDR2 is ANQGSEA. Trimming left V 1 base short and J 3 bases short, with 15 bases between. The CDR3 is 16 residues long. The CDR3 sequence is CSVEVGSGVDTGELFF. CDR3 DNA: TGCAGCGTTGAAGTAGGGTCAGGGGTTGACACCGGGGAGCTGTTTTTT.